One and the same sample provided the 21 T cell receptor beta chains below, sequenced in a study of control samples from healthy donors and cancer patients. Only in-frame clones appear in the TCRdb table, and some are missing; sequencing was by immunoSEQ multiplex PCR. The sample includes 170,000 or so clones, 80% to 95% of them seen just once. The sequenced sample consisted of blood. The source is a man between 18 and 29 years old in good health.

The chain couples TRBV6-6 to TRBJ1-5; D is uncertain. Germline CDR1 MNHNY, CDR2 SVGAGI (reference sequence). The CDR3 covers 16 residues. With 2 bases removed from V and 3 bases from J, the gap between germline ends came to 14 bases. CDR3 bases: TGTGCCAGCAGTTACACTTCGGAGTACTTCAATCAGCCCCAGCATTTT. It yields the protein CASSYTSEYFNQPQHF.

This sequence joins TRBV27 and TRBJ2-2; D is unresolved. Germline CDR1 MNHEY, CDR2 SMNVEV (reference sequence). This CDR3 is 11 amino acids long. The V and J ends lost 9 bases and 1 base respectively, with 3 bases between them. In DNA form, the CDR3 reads TGTGCCAGTAAGAACACCGGGGAGCTGTTTTTT. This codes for CASKNTGELFF.

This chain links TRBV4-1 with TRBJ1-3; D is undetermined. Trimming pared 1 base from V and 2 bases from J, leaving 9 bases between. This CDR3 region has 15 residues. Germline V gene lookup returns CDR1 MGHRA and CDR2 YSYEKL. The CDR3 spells CASSQGAAAGNTIYF. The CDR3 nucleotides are TGCGCCAGCAGCCAAGGAGCGGCCGCTGGAAACACCATATATTTT.

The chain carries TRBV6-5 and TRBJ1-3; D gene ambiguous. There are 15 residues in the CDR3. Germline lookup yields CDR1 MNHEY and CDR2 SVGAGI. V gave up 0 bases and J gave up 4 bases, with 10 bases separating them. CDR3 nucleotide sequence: TGTGCCAGCAGTTACTCGCACAGTCTGGGAAACACCATATATTTT. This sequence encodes CASSYSHSLGNTIYF.

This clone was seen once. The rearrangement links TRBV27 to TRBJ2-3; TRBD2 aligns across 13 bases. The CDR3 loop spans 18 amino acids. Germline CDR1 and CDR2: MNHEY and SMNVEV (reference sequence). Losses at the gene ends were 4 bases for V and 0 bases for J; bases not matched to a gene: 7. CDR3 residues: CASSSLLAGGPSTDTQYF. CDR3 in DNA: TGTGCCAGCAGTTCGCTACTAGCGGGGGGGCCCAGCACAGATACGCAGTATTTT.

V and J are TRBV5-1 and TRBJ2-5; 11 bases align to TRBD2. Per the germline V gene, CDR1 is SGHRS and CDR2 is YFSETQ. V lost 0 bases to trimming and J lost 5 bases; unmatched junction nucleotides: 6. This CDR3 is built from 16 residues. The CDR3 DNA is TGCGCCAGCAGCTTGGCTAGCGGGGGGCCAGGTGAGACCCAGTACTTC. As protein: CASSLASGGPGETQYF.

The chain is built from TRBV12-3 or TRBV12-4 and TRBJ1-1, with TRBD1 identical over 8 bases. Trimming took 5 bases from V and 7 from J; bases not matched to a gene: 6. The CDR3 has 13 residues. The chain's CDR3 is CASSPGGAGEAFF. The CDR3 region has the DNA TGTGCCAGCAGTCCAGGGGGCGCAGGTGAAGCTTTCTTT.

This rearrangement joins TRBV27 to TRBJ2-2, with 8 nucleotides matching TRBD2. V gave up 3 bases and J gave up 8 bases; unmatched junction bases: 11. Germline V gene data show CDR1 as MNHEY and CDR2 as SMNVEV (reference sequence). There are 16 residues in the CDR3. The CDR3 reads CASSLFGGGPSGELFF. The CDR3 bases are TGTGCCAGCAGTTTGTTCGGCGGGGGGCCCTCGGGGGAGCTGTTTTTT.

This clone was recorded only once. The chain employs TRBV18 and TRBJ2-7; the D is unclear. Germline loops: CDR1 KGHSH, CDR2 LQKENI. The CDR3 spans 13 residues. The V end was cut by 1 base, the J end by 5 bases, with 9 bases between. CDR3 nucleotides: TGTGCCAGCTCACCACTCTCCGAGGACGAGCAGTACTTC. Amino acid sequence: CASSPLSEDEQYF.

The CDR3 nucleotides are TGCGCCAGCAGCCTACAGGGAGTTTATGGCACAGATACGCAGTATTTT. This sequence encodes CASSLQGVYGTDTQYF. The rearrangement uses TRBV5-1 and TRBJ2-3, with D possibly being TRBD1 (6 bases). Germline V gene lookup returns CDR1 SGHRS and CDR2 YFSETQ. This CDR3 contains 16 residues. Trimming shortened V by 4 bases and J by 1 base, and 16 bases separated the two germline ends.

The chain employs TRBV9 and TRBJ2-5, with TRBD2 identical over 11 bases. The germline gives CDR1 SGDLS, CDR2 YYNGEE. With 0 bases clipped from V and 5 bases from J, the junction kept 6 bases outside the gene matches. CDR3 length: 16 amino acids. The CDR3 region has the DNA TGTGCCAGCAGCGTAGTTAGCGGGGGGGCGGCGGAGACCCAGTACTTC. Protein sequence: CASSVVSGGAAETQYF. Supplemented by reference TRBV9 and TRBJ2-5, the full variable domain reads DSGVTQTPKHLITATGQRVTLRCSPRSGDLSVYWYQQSLDQGLQFLIQYYNGEERAKGNILERFSAQQFPDLHSELNLSSLELGDSALYFCASSVVSGGAAETQYFGPGTRLLVL.

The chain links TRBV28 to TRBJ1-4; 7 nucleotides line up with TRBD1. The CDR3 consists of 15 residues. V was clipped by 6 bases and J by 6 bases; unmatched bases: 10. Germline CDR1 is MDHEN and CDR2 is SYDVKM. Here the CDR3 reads CASRSQGVRDEKLFF. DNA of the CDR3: TGTGCCAGCAGGTCCCAGGGGGTACGGGATGAAAAACTGTTTTTT.

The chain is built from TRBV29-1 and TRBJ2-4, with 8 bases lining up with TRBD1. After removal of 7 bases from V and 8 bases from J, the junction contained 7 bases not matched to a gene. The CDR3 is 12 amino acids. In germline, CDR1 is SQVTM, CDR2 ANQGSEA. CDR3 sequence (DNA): TGCAGCGGCTTCAACAGGGGGGACATTCAGTACTTC. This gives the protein CSGFNRGDIQYF.

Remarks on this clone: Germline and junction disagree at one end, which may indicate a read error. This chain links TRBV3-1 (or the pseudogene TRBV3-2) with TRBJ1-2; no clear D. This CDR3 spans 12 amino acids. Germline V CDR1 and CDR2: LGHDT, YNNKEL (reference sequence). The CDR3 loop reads CASSQNLVLLGF. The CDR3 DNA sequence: TGTGCCAGCAGCCAAAATCTAGTGCTTTTGGGCTTC.

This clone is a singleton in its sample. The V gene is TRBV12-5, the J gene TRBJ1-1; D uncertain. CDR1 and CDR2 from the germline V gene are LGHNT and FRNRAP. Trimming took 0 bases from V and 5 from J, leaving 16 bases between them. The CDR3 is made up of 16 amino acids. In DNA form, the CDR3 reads TGTGCTAGTGGTTTGGTCCAAAAACAAGGAGGTACTGAAGCTTTCTTT. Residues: CASGLVQKQGGTEAFF. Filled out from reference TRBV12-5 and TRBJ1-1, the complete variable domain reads DARVTQTPRHKVTEMGQEVTMRCQPILGHNTVFWYRQTMMQGLELLAYFRNRAPLDDSGMPKDRFSAEMPDATLATLKIQPSEPRDSAVYFCASGLVQKQGGTEAFFGQGTRLTVV.

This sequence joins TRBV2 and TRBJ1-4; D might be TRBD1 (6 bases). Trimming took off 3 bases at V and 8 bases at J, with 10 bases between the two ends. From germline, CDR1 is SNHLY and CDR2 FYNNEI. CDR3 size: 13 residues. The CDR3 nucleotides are TGTGCCAGCAGTGACAGGGGTGGGGAAAAACTGTTTTTT. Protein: CASSDRGGEKLFF.

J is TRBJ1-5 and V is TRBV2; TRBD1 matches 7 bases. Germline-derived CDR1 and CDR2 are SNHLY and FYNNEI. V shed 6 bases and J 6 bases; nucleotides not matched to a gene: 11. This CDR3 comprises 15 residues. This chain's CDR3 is CASRLLGGGSQPQHF. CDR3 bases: TGTGCCAGCAGGCTTCTGGGAGGGGGCAGTCAGCCCCAGCATTTT.

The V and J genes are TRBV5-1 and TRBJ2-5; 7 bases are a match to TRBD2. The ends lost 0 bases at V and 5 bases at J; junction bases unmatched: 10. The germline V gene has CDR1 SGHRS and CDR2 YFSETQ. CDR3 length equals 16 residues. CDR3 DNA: TGCGCCAGCAGCTTGGCGGGGGGTCCAGATTATGAGACCCAGTACTTC. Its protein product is CASSLAGGPDYETQYF.

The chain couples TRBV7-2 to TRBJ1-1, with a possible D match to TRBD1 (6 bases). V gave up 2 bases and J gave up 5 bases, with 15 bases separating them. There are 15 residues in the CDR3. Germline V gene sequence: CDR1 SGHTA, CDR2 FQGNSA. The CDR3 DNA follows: TGTGCCAGCAGCTTAACCGAGGGGGGGAAGACTGAAGCTTTCTTT. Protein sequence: CASSLTEGGKTEAFF.

The CDR3 spells CASSKRGTGYSNQPQHF. As DNA, the CDR3 is TGTGCCAGTAGTAAGAGAGGGACAGGGTATAGCAATCAGCCCCAGCATTTT. The chain has TRBV19 and TRBJ1-5; 9 nucleotides line up with TRBD1. This CDR3 is 17 amino acids long. J was trimmed by 0 bases and V by 4 bases; bases with no gene match: 7. CDR1 is LNHDA, CDR2 SQIVND, per germline (reference sequence).

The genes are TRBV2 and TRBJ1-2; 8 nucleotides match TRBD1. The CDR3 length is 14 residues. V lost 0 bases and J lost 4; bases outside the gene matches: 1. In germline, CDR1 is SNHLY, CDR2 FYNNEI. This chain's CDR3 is CASSEAQGAYGYTF. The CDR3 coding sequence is TGTGCCAGCAGTGAAGCGCAGGGGGCCTATGGCTACACCTTC.